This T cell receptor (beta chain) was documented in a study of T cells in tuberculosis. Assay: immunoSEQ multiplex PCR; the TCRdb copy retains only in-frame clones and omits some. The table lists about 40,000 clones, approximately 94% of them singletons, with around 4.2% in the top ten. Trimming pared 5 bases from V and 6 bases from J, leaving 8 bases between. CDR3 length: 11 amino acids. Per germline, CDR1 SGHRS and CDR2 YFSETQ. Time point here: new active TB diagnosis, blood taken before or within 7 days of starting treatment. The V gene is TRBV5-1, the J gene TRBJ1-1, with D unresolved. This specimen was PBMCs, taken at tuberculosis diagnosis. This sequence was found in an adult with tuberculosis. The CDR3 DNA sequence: TGCGCCAGCAGACTACACTCTGAAGCTTTCTTT. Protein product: CASRLHSEAFF. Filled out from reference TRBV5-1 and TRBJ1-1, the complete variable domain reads KAGVTQTPRYLIKTRGQQVTLSCSPISGHRSVSWYQQTPGQGLQFLFEYFSETQRNKGNFPGRFSGRQFSNSRSEMNVSTLELGDSALYLCASRLHSEAFFGQGTRLTVV.